This TCR beta chain was found in a study of blood T cells in healthy people across ages. The study, taken as a whole, reports: In older individuals, TCR beta diversity per million T cells was lower, falling roughly linearly with age.

J was trimmed by 3 bases and V by 4 bases; bases with no gene match: 5. The CDR3 is made up of 14 amino acids. This clonotype was detected only a few times. Antigen unknown. A second PCR of 7 to 11 cycles used a sample-barcoded 5' primer and a J-beta primer mix. TCRdb called the 5' RACE reads again in MiXCR, with one record for every CDR3 protein. This repertoire shows roughly 680,000 distinct CDR3 sequences, over 45% found once; its top ten account for around a third. The source is a woman aged 60-75 years in good health. Material: blood. The rearrangement joins TRBV12-3 or TRBV12-4 to TRBJ2-5, with 7 bases lining up with TRBD2. CDR3 in amino acids: CASSWDLAEETQYF. CDR3 sequence (DNA): TGTGCCAGCAGTTGGGATCTAGCGGAAGAGACCCAGTACTTC.